The clone carrying this TCR beta chain was picked up one time. Antigen unknown. CDR3 length: 14 amino acids. V shed 0 bases and J shed 5 bases, with 11 bases lying between them. Germline CDR1 PRHDT, CDR2 FYEKMQ (reference sequence). Clones were read by immunoSEQ multiplex PCR, and TCRdb kept only the in-frame ones, dropping some. The top ten clones hold about an eighth of a sample with 35,000 to 50,000 clones, 88% of them seen once. The data stem from a study of OX40 agonist ivuxolimab in advanced cancers. Drawing of blood for sampling happened at baseline, at cycle 4 day 1, and at cycle 7 day 1. Study observations and caveats: At 0.1 to 3.0 mg/kg, CD4+ and CD8+ blood T cells expanded clonally by week 6.

V gene TRBV13 combines with J gene TRBJ2-7; weak D call: TRBD1 (5 bases). Specimen: CD4+ or CD8+ T cells sorted from blood, collected in a trial of the OX40 agonist ivuxolimab. The clonotype comes from an adult with an advanced solid tumor such as melanoma, head and neck, liver or kidney cancer. CDR3 residues: CASSLGRTGDEQYF. The CDR3 coding sequence is TGTGCCAGCAGCTTAGGCCGCACAGGCGACGAGCAGTACTTC.